One sample yielded the 8 T cell receptor beta chains listed below, sequenced in a study of cytomegalovirus exposure and HLA in healthy donors. PCR used 60 Vbeta primers and 13 Jbeta primers. The protocol was immunoSEQ multiplex PCR, while the TCRdb copy is restricted to in-frame clones and leaves out a portion. The sample has 200,000 to 250,000 clones; 82% are singletons. Source material: PBMCs. The source of these receptors is a woman aged 40 to 49 in good health and CMV-seronegative.

This chain joins TRBV6-5 and TRBJ2-7; D possibly corresponds to TRBD2 (5 bases). Looked up from germline, CDR1 is MNHEY and CDR2 is SVGAGI. CDR3 length: 12 residues. The V gene lost 5 bases and the J gene lost 5 bases, with 10 bases spanning the gap. The CDR3 sequence: CASSPGDNEQYF. CDR3 bases: TGTGCCAGCAGTCCCGGGGATAACGAGCAGTACTTC.

The V call is TRBV11-2, the J call TRBJ2-5, with D possibly matching TRBD1 (5 bases). The CDR3 is 13 amino acids. Germline CDR1 and CDR2: SGHAT and FQNNGV. V gave up 5 bases and J gave up 4 bases, with 11 bases separating them. The CDR3: CASSRDTGETQYF. The CDR3 DNA reads TGTGCCAGCAGCCGAGACACAGGAGAGACCCAGTACTTC.

In this sample, this clone turned up a few times. The gene calls are TRBV6-5 and TRBJ2-3; 11 bases line up with TRBD1. Trimming at V came to 5 bases and at J to 2 bases, leaving 3 bases not matched to a gene. Looked up from germline, CDR1 is MNHEY and CDR2 is SVGAGI. The CDR3 is 15 amino acids. The CDR3 reads CASSGGQGATDTQYF. The DNA for the CDR3 is TGTGCCAGCAGTGGAGGACAGGGGGCCACAGATACGCAGTATTTT.

This clone was observed a few times. V usage is TRBV30 and J usage is TRBJ1-4, with 7 bases aligning to TRBD1. CDR1 and CDR2 (germline): GTSNPN, SVGIG (reference sequence). V trimming: 3 bases; J trimming: 8 bases; junction bases outside the gene matches: 9. This CDR3 region has 14 residues. DNA for the CDR3: TGTGCCTGGAGCGGCGACAGGGAAGTGGAAAAACTGTTTTTT. Its protein product is CAWSGDREVEKLFF.

This clone was found once. This chain links TRBV2 with TRBJ1-5; 8 bases line up with TRBD1. The germline gives CDR1 SNHLY, CDR2 FYNNEI. V was clipped by 5 bases and J by 9 bases; unmatched bases: 15. This CDR3 contains 16 residues. In nucleotides, the CDR3 is TGTGCCAGCAGTACCGGGACAGGAGGATCTAGGGGGCCCCAGCATTTT. Residues: CASSTGTGGSRGPQHF.

This clone was seen only once. The same CDR3 is also encoded by other DNA sequences in this sample. CDR3 sequence: CASSSGETQYF. DNA for the CDR3: TGTGCCAGCAGCTCGGGAGAGACCCAGTACTTC. This chain uses TRBV11-3 with TRBJ2-5; D gene unclear. V dropped 4 bases and J dropped 4 bases, with 4 bases sitting between them. The CDR3 sequence is 11 residues long. The germline gives CDR1 SGHNT, CDR2 YENEEA.

Only a few counts were recorded for this clone. The chain recombines TRBV19 with TRBJ1-4; 7 bases line up with TRBD1. Germline trimming cut 6 bases from V and 8 bases from J; bases unmatched to any gene: 9. Germline V gene lookup returns CDR1 LNHDA and CDR2 SQIVND (reference sequence). The CDR3 loop spans 14 amino acids. CDR3 sequence reads: CASRNQGVGEKLFF. CDR3 bases: TGTGCCAGTAGAAACCAGGGGGTGGGCGAAAAACTGTTTTTT.

V and J are TRBV29-1 and TRBJ1-5; a possible D gene is TRBD1 (5 bases). CDR1 and CDR2 from the germline V gene are SQVTM and ANQGSEA. Deletions cut 4 bases from V and 7 bases from J, with 11 bases between. CDR3 size: 12 residues. The CDR3 here is CSVGEGSQPQHF. In DNA form, the CDR3 reads TGCAGCGTTGGAGAGGGGAGCCAGCCCCAGCATTTT.